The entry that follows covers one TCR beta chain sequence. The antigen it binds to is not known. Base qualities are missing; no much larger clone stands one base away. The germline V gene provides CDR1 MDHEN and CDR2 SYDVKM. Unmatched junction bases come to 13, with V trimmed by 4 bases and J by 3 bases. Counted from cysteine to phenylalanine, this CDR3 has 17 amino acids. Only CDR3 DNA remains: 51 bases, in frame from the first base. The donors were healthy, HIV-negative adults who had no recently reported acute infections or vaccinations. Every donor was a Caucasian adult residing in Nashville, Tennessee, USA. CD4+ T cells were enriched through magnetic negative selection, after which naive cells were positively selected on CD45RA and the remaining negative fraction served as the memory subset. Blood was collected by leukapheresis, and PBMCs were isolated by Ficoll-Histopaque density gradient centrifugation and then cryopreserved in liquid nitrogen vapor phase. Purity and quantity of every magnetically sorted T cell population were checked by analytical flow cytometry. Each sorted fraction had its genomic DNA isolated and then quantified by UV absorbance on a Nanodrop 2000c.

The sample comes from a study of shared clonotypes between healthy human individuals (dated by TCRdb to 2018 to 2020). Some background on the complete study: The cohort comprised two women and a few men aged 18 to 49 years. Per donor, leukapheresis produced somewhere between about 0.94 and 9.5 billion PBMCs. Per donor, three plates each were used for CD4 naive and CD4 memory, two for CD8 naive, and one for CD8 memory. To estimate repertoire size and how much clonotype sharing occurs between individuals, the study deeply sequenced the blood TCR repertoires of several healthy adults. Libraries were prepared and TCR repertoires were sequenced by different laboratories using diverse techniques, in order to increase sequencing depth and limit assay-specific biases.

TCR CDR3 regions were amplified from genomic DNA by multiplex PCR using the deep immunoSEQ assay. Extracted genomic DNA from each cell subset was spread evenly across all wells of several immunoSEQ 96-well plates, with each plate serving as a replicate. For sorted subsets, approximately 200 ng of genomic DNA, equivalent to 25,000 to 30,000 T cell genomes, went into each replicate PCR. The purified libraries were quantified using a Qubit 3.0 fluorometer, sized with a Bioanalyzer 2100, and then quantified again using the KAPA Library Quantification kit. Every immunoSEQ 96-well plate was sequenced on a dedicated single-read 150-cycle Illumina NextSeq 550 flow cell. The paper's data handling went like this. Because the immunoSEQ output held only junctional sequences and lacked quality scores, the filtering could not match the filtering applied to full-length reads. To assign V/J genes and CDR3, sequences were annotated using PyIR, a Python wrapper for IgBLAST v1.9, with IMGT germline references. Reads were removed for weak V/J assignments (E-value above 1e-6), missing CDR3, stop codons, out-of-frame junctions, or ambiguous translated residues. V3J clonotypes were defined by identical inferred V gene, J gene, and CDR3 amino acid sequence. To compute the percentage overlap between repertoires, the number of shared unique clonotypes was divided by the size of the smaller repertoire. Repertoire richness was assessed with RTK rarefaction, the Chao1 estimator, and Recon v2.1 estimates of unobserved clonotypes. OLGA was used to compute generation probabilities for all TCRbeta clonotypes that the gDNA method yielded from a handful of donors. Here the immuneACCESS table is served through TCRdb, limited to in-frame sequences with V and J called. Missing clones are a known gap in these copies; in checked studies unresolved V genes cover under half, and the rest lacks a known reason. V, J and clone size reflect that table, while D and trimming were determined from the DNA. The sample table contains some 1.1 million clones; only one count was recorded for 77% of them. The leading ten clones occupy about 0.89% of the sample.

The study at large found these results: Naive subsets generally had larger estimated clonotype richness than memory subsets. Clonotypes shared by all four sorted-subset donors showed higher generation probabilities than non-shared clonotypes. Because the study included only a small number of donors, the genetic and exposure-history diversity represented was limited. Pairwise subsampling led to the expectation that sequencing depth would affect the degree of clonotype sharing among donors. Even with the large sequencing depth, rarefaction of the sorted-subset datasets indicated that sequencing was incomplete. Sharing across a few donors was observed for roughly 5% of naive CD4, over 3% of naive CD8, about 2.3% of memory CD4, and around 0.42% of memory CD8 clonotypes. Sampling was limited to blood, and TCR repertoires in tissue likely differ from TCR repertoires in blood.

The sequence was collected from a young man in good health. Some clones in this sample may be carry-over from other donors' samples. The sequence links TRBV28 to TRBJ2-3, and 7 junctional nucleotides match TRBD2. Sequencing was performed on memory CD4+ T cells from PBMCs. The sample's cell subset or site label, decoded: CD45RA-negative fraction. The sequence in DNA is TGTGCCAGCAGTTCGCCGGGTTGGAGCGGGACGACAGATACGCAGTATTTT. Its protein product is CASSSPGWSGTTDTQYF.